The sequence of this T cell receptor (beta chain) was determined in a study of shared clonotypes between healthy human individuals. Profiled with immunoSEQ multiplex PCR; TCRdb holds only in-frame clones, not every one. The sample lists about 1 million clones; roughly 75% were seen once. Study-wide results and limits: Memory subsets generally showed lower estimated richness than naive subsets. A reduction in generation probabilities was seen for non-shared clonotypes relative to those shared by all four donors.

CDR3 length: 15 amino acids. The ends were cut back, 1 base at V and 2 bases at J, with 11 bases in the middle. Germline V lookup: CDR1 SGHAT, CDR2 FQNNGV. As for this clone: What it binds is not known.

Sequenced sample: memory CD4+ T cells sorted from blood. Indicated subset: CD45RA-negative fraction. The origin of this receptor is a man younger than 35 in good health. The chain employs TRBV11-2 and TRBJ1-2; maybe TRBD1 (5 bases). The CDR3 coding sequence is TGTGCCAGCAGCTTAGGACAGTCAAGAAACTATGGCTACACCTTC. Translation: CASSLGQSRNYGYTF. Filled out from reference TRBV11-2 and TRBJ1-2, the complete variable domain reads EAGVAQSPRYKIIEKRQSVAFWCNPISGHATLYWYQQILGQGPKLLIQFQNNGVVDDSQLPKDRFSAERLKGVDSTLKIQPAKLEDSAVYLCASSLGQSRNYGYTFGSGTRLTVV.